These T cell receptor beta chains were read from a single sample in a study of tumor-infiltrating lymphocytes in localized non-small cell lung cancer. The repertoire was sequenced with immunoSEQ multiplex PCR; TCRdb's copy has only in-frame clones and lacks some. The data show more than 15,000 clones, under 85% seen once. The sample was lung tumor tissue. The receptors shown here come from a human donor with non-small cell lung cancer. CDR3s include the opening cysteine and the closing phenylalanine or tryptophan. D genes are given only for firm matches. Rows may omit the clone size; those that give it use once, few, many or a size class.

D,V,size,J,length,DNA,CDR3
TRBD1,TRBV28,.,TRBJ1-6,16,TGTGCCAGCAGTTCCCCGGGGGGGACAGAGTATTCACCCCTCCACTTT,CASSSPGGTEYSPLHF
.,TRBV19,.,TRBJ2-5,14,TGTGCCAGTAGTATAGAGGTAGGAAGAGAGACCCAGTACTTC,CASSIEVGRETQYF
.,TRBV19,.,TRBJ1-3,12,TGTGCCGCAGGGGAGGCTGGAAACACCATATATTTT,CAAGEAGNTIYF
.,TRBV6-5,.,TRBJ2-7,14,TGTGCCAGCAGTTATCGGGACACCCCCTACGAGCAGTACTTC,CASSYRDTPYEQYF
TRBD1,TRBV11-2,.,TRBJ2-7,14,TGTGCCAGCAGAATCACAGGGGGCTCCTACGAGCAGTACTTC,CASRITGGSYEQYF
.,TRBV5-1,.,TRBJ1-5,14,TGCGCCAGCAGCCAGGACAGCCTGAATCAGCCCCAGCATTTT,CASSQDSLNQPQHF
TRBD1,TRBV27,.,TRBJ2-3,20,TGTGCCAGCAGTTTAAGGGGACAGGGGTCGGTAGGCACCCGCACAGATACGCAGTATTTT,CASSLRGQGSVGTRTDTQYF
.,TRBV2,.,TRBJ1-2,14,TGTGCCAGCAGTGAATGGGGGGCCCACTATGGCTACACCTTC,CASSEWGAHYGYTF
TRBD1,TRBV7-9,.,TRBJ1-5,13,TGTGCCAGCAGGACAGGGCTGGATCAGCCCCAGCATTTT,CASRTGLDQPQHF
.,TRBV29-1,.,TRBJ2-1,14,TGCAGCGCCGTAAACCGGGGCCAGTACAATGAGCAGTTCTTC,CSAVNRGQYNEQFF
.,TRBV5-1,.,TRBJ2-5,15,TGCGCCAGCAGCTTGGACGGACAGGAGGGGAAGACCCAGTACTTC,CASSLDGQEGKTQYF
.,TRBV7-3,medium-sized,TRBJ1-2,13,TGTGCCAGCAGCTTGGGAACAGGGAATGGCTACACCTTC,CASSLGTGNGYTF
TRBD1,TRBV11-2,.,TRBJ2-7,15,TGTGCCAGCAGCCCGACAGGGACCGCTTCCTACGAGCAGTACTTC,CASSPTGTASYEQYF
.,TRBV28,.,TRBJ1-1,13,TGTGCCAGCAGTTTATGTTTGCGGCCTGAAGCTTTCTTT,CASSLCLRPEAFF
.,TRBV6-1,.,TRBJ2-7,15,TGTGCCAGCAGTGTCGGACGCTGGTCTACCGACGAGCAGTACTTC,CASSVGRWSTDEQYF
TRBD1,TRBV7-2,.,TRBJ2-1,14,TGTGCCAGCAGCCTTCGACAGGGGTACAATGAGCAGTTCTTC,CASSLRQGYNEQFF